This note documents a single TCR beta chain sequence. Antigen specificity is unknown. At one end, the junction sequence differs from germline, possibly due to a read error. Germline loops: CDR1 SQVTM, CDR2 ANQGSEA. The length of the CDR3 is 10 residues. 13 Jbeta primers and 60 Vbeta primers were used for the PCR. The assay was immunoSEQ multiplex PCR, and TCRdb's table has in-frame clones only and misses some. The sample includes under 150,000 clones, approximately 73% seen only once; the top ten take over 1%. This entry is derived from a study of cytomegalovirus exposure and HLA in healthy donors. Study findings and constraints: Earlier results showed most TCR beta V segments being productive about 87% or about 30% of the time.

The V gene is TRBV29-1, the J gene TRBJ1-3; 8 bases are a match to TRBD1. Input material: PBMCs. This receptor was identified in a woman aged 40 to 55 in good health and CMV-seronegative. This CDR3 is CSVESGDRTF. The CDR3 DNA follows: TGCAGCGTTGAGTCGGGGGACAGGACGTTT.